This TCR beta chain comes out of a study of blood T cell repertoires in COVID-19. Across the study: Whether acute or convalescent, the COVID-19 samples came from the United States, Italy and Spain. PBMCs, B-cell-depleted T cells, or T cells were the source of the cDNA or gDNA that made up the material.

Per germline, CDR1 MDHEN and CDR2 SYDVKM. The CDR3 has 16 amino acids. V gave up 3 bases and J gave up 4 bases, with 16 bases separating them. Study processing details: Reference gene primer amplification gave nucleated cell count estimates. The protocol was immunoSEQ multiplex PCR, while the TCRdb copy is restricted to in-frame clones and leaves out a portion. The V and J calls and clone size were taken over from that table, and D and trimming were inferred from the DNA. The repertoire holds about 58,000 clones, with approximately 86% as singletons. Input material: peripheral blood. This clonotype originated in a human donor with active COVID-19. The donor label of this sample is uncertain. V and J are TRBV28 and TRBJ2-4, with D possibly matching TRBD1 (6 bases). The DNA of the CDR3 is TGTGCCAGCAGTTTGGACCATGCAGGGGCTAAAAACATTCAGTACTTC. The encoded protein is CASSLDHAGAKNIQYF.